This TCR beta chain stems from a study of blood T cell repertoires in COVID-19. Study-level background: Both acute and convalescent COVID-19 samples were obtained from the United States, Italy and Spain. Sources were T cells, B-cell-depleted T cells, or PBMCs; the material itself was cDNA or gDNA.

In germline, CDR1 is KGHDR, CDR2 SFDVKD. With V trimmed by 3 bases and J by 4 bases, 6 bases remained unmatched. The CDR3 runs to 15 residues. How the authors handled the data: Nucleated cell counts were estimated from reference gene primer amplification. TCRdb's table, derived via immunoSEQ multiplex PCR, lists solely in-frame clones and lacks some. V, J and clone size are those of that table, while D and trimming were read from the DNA. This sample has 70,000 to 90,000 clones, with 88% found just once. The sequenced sample was peripheral blood. The clonotype comes from a man aged 45-65 years with acute or convalescent COVID-19. The chain uses TRBV24-1 and TRBJ1-1; 8 positions agree with TRBD1. CDR3 protein: CATSDGQGDTTEAFF. The CDR3 region has the DNA TGTGCCACCAGTGATGGACAGGGAGATACCACTGAAGCTTTCTTT.